This is a list of T cell receptor beta chains from one sample in a study of cytomegalovirus exposure and HLA in healthy donors. Measured with immunoSEQ multiplex PCR; TCRdb has only the in-frame clones, and not every one. The sample has approximately 150,000 clones; around 80% are singletons. The sequenced sample was PBMCs. These receptor sequences come from a man aged 40-49 years in good health and CMV-seronegative. Both conserved end residues are part of each CDR3. Part of the rows lack a size; the others show once, few, many or a class for expanded clones.

size | V | CDR3
. | TRBV9 | CASSVGAGGPVGELFF
. | TRBV5-1 | CASSYKAGGQADTQYF
. | TRBV5-1 | CASSSLTSGGVDTQYF
. | TRBV2 | CASTQENRRDSGNTIYF
. | TRBV30 | CAWSLSDTGAFF
. | TRBV19 | CASRGRGWGYEQYF
. | TRBV30 | CAWRVPPPRGLWGEQYF
. | TRBV25-1 | CASTPWGDYTDTQYF
. | TRBV19 | CASSITGDTYEQYF
. | TRBV2 | CASRSGDYNEQFF
. | TRBV5-6 | CAGRVANTGELFF
. | TRBV6-1 | CASSEGNGGARKEFF
once | TRBV11-3 | CASSFGQYTGELFF
. | TRBV2 | CASKERGLNTDTQYF
. | TRBV10-1 | CASRAGSTGELFF
. | TRBV28 | CASSPGGTYRADTQYF
. | TRBV18 | CASSPPVRGPGNTIYF
once | TRBV6-4 | CASSEGARGGSPLHF